One and the same sample provided the 30 T cell receptor beta chains below, sequenced in a study of shared clonotypes between healthy human individuals (dated by TCRdb to 2020 to 2021). Libraries came from the immunoSEQ multiplex PCR assay. In its TCRdb copy, this immuneACCESS table keeps in-frame sequences only and misses some clones. Where compared with another copy, unresolved V genes explain less than half of these, and the others have no known cause. This sample is represented by roughly 1,100,000 clones; about 70% of them were singletons. The ten largest clones take up roughly 1.5% of the sample. The sequenced sample consisted of memory CD4+ T cells sorted from blood. The cell subset or site label for this specimen denotes: CD45RA-negative fraction. The receptor source for this set is a man aged 18 to 30 in good health.

About this clone itself: Within the sample, other DNA sequences also encode this same CDR3. The V call is TRBV19, the J call TRBJ2-3, with no clear D. The CDR3 has 14 amino acids. Germline-derived CDR1 and CDR2 are LNHDA and SQIVND (reference sequence). With 4 bases removed from V and 7 bases from J, the gap between germline ends came to 15 bases. In nucleotides, the CDR3 is TGTGCCAGTAGTAATCTGGATAGGCGCAATACGCAGTATTTT. It yields the protein CASSNLDRRNTQYF.

This chain connects TRBV27 to TRBJ1-5, with D unclear. CDR1 MNHEY and CDR2 SMNVEV come from the germline V gene (reference sequence). This CDR3 contains 16 residues. The ends were cut back, 5 bases at V and 6 bases at J, with 20 bases in the middle. The CDR3 bases are TGTGCCAGCAGTAGAAGTCCGGACCGAGGCATTCAGCCCCAGCATTTT. Residues: CASSRSPDRGIQPQHF.

This clone was recorded a few times. V gene TRBV10-3 combines with J gene TRBJ1-1; D gene unclear. The V end was cut by 0 bases, the J end by 8 bases, with 4 bases between. The CDR3 has 11 amino acids. CDR1 is ENHRY and CDR2 is SYGVKD in the germline V gene. The CDR3, as DNA: TGTGCCATCAGTGAGTCGGTAGAAGCTTTCTTT. Residues: CAISESVEAFF.

The rearrangement joins TRBV6-4 to TRBJ2-3; 7 bases fit TRBD2. The V gene end was trimmed by 10 bases and the J gene end by 2 bases; junction bases not matched to a gene: 6. From germline, CDR1 is MRHNA and CDR2 SNTAGT. This CDR3 contains 13 residues. In DNA, the CDR3 is TGTGCCATCGCGGGGGTGGTCACAGATACGCAGTATTTT. Its translation: CAIAGVVTDTQYF.

The rearrangement uses TRBV7-9 and TRBJ2-7; D tentatively fits TRBD1 or TRBD2 (6 bases each). This CDR3 contains 15 residues. Germline V lookup: CDR1 SEHNR, CDR2 FQNEAQ (reference sequence). V gave up 2 bases and J gave up 3 bases, with 14 bases separating them. CDR3 amino acids: CASSLYTQGGYEQYF. DNA of the CDR3: TGTGCCAGCAGCTTATACACACAGGGAGGCTACGAGCAGTACTTC.

J is TRBJ1-5 and V is TRBV6-5, with D hard to call. Germline assignment: CDR1 MNHEY and CDR2 SVGAGI. V dropped 6 bases and J dropped 2 bases, with 11 bases sitting between them. The CDR3 length is 14 residues. CDR3 in amino acids: CASRPEGRNQPQHF. Written as DNA, the CDR3 is TGTGCCAGCAGGCCCGAAGGGCGCAATCAGCCCCAGCATTTT.

With regard to this clone: Additional DNA sequences in this sample encode the identical CDR3. The chain recombines TRBV2 with TRBJ1-6; D is ambiguous. The CDR3 runs to 13 residues. V was pared by 8 bases and J by 0 bases, with 5 bases between. The germline V gene encodes CDR1 SNHLY and CDR2 FYNNEI. The CDR3 DNA follows: TGTGCCAGCGTAAGCTCCTATAATTCACCCCTCCACTTT. This encodes CASVSSYNSPLHF.

V usage is TRBV19 and J usage is TRBJ1-2; D is perhaps TRBD1 (5 bases). Germline V gene data show CDR1 as LNHDA and CDR2 as SQIVND (reference sequence). Trimming removed 3 bases from V and 6 bases from J, with 23 bases in between. The CDR3 length is 17 residues. The CDR3 coding sequence is TGTGCCAGTAGTATCGACCTCTTAATGGGGCCTATCGATGGCTACACCTTC. It codes for CASSIDLLMGPIDGYTF.

The chain links TRBV28 to TRBJ1-1, with TRBD1 matching 9 bases. This CDR3 comprises 15 residues. Germline CDR1 MDHEN, CDR2 SYDVKM. Trimming took 4 bases from V and 3 from J; bases not matched to a gene: 6. CDR3 protein: CASSSPGTGYTEAFF. For the CDR3, the DNA is TGTGCCAGCAGTTCTCCCGGGACAGGGTACACTGAAGCTTTCTTT.

The rearrangement uses TRBV19 and TRBJ1-1, with TRBD1 as a possible D gene (5 bases). Germline V gene data show CDR1 as LNHDA and CDR2 as SQIVND (reference sequence). CDR3 size: 14 residues. V was trimmed by 5 bases and J by 3 bases, leaving 13 bases between them. CDR3 sequence: CASSLLGGDTEAFF. The CDR3 DNA reads as TGTGCCAGTAGTCTCCTGGGAGGGGACACTGAAGCTTTCTTT. The complete variable domain, with remaining parts taken from reference TRBV19 and TRBJ1-1, reads DGGITQSPKYLFRKEGQNVTLSCEQNLNHDAMYWYRQDPGQGLRLIYYSQIVNDFQKGDIAEGYSVSREKKESFPLTVTSAQKNPTAFYLCASSLLGGDTEAFFGQGTRLTVV.

The chain has TRBV13 and TRBJ2-1; 8 nucleotides line up with TRBD2. Trimming at V came to 6 bases and at J to 2 bases, leaving 6 bases not matched to a gene. Germline assignment: CDR1 PRHDT and CDR2 FYEKMQ (reference sequence). The length of the CDR3 is 15 residues. The CDR3 DNA sequence: TGTGCCAGCAGTCGTCTAGCGGGCGCCTACAATGAGCAGTTCTTC. Translating gives CASSRLAGAYNEQFF.

This rearrangement joins TRBV28 to TRBJ1-1; a possible D gene is TRBD1 (6 bases). The germline V and J ends were trimmed by 5 bases and 1 base, with 11 bases remaining between them. The CDR3 is made up of 14 amino acids. The germline V gene has CDR1 MDHEN and CDR2 SYDVKM. The DNA for the CDR3 is TGTGCCAGCAGTCCGGGACAAAGGAACACTGAAGCTTTCTTT. It translates to CASSPGQRNTEAFF.

The J gene is TRBJ1-2, the V gene TRBV7-9, with 8 bases lining up with TRBD1. This CDR3 has 16 residues. CDR1 SEHNR and CDR2 FQNEAQ come from the germline V gene (reference sequence). V dropped 5 bases and J dropped 2; count of bases not matched to a gene: 10. This chain's CDR3 is CASSVLPGQENYGYTF. The CDR3 nucleotides read TGTGCCAGCAGCGTTCTACCGGGACAGGAAAACTATGGCTACACCTTC.

The chain recombines TRBV7-9 with TRBJ2-7; TRBD1 matches at 8 bases. Germline V CDR1 and CDR2: SEHNR, FQNEAQ (reference sequence). V shed 6 bases, J shed 0 bases, and the junction held 19 bases outside the gene matches. This CDR3 has 19 residues. CDR3 DNA sequence: TGTGCCAGCAGTTGGGACAGGTTCGGCCGAAAGTCTAGCTCCTACGAGCAGTACTTC. Translation gives CASSWDRFGRKSSSYEQYF.

This chain joins TRBV29-1 and TRBJ2-2; D might be TRBD2 (5 bases). Trimming shortened V by 8 bases and J by 1 base, and 20 bases separated the two germline ends. CDR3 length: 16 amino acids. From germline, CDR1 is SQVTM and CDR2 ANQGSEA. The CDR3 DNA is TGCAGCCCCCCTGGAAGGGAGATGTGGAACACCGGGGAGCTGTTTTTT. It encodes CSPPGREMWNTGELFF.

The chain combines TRBV10-3 with TRBJ2-2; TRBD2 matches 8 bases. V lost 8 bases, J lost 6 bases, and 20 bases stayed unmatched. The CDR3 is made up of 18 amino acids. Germline values: CDR1 ENHRY, CDR2 SYGVKD. In nucleotides, the CDR3 is TGTGCCATCTCGGGGGTGGGCCCGAGCGGGAGCGGGGCCGGGGAGCTGTTTTTT. It codes for CAISGVGPSGSGAGELFF.

J is TRBJ2-1 and V is TRBV10-3, with D perhaps TRBD1 (5 bases). Germline assignment: CDR1 ENHRY and CDR2 SYGVKD. V was cut by 4 bases and J by 8 bases, with 12 bases left in between. The CDR3 is 13 amino acids. The CDR3 DNA reads as TGTGCCATCAGTGGAGGCAGGGTCCATGAGCAGTTCTTC. Protein: CAISGGRVHEQFF.

A remark on this clone: Other DNA sequences from this sample encode an identical CDR3 as well. This chain links TRBV19 with TRBJ1-1; possibly TRBD1 for D (6 bases). Germline CDR1 LNHDA, CDR2 SQIVND (reference sequence). The CDR3 length is 14 residues. V dropped 3 bases and J dropped 0 bases, with 8 bases sitting between them. The CDR3 is CASSIGGMNTEAFF. The DNA of the CDR3 is TGTGCCAGTAGTATCGGGGGCATGAACACTGAAGCTTTCTTT.

The V gene is TRBV30, the J gene TRBJ2-5; D perhaps matches TRBD1 (6 bases). The germline V gene encodes CDR1 GTSNPN and CDR2 SVGIG (reference sequence). Deletions cut 2 bases from V and 5 bases from J, with 12 bases between. This CDR3 region has 13 residues. The CDR3: CAWSSSRGETQYF. The DNA for the CDR3 is TGTGCCTGGAGTTCGTCCAGGGGTGAGACCCAGTACTTC. Drawing the rest from reference TRBV30 and TRBJ2-5, the complete variable domain is SQTIHQWPATLVQPVGSPLSLECTVEGTSNPNLYWYRQAAGRGLQLLFYSVGIGQISSEVPQNLSASRPQDRQFILSSKKLLLSDSGFYLCAWSSSRGETQYFGPGTRLLVL.

The gene calls are TRBV5-1 and TRBJ2-1; D may match TRBD1 or TRBD2 (5 bases each). The ends were cut back, 4 bases at V and 3 bases at J, with 14 bases in the middle. Per the germline V gene, CDR1 is SGHRS and CDR2 is YFSETQ. CDR3 length equals 15 residues. DNA for the CDR3: TGCGCCAGCAGCCAACAGGATCGGGGCTACAATGAGCAGTTCTTC. Its translation: CASSQQDRGYNEQFF.

The rearrangement links TRBV5-1 to TRBJ2-3, with 7 bases matching TRBD2. Germline V gene sequence: CDR1 SGHRS, CDR2 YFSETQ. Losses at the gene ends were 4 bases for V and 6 bases for J; bases not matched to a gene: 8. This CDR3 spans 14 amino acids. CDR3 DNA: TGCGCCAGCAGCGTACGACTAGCAGCCGATACGCAGTATTTT. It yields the protein CASSVRLAADTQYF.

This chain connects TRBV11-2 to TRBJ2-6, with D tentatively TRBD2 (6 bases). Germline V CDR1 and CDR2: SGHAT, FQNNGV. The germline V and J ends were trimmed by 1 base and 2 bases, with 15 bases remaining between them. The CDR3 runs to 18 residues. CDR3 amino acids: CASSLGRGRRPGANVLTF. In DNA, the CDR3 is TGTGCCAGCAGCTTAGGTCGGGGGAGAAGGCCTGGGGCCAACGTCCTGACTTTC.

V usage is TRBV9 and J usage is TRBJ1-1; D unresolved. The CDR3 is 15 residues long. Trimming took 3 bases from V and 1 from J, leaving 13 bases between them. CDR1 and CDR2 (germline): SGDLS, YYNGEE. The CDR3 bases are TGTGCCAGCAGCGCCCAGCACAGCCAGAACACTGAAGCTTTCTTT. It codes for CASSAQHSQNTEAFF.

This clone was seen a single time. This chain connects TRBV10-3 to TRBJ2-7, with 9 bases that match TRBD1. The V and J ends lost 11 bases and 1 base, in that order; junction bases with no gene match: 9. Germline CDR1 reads ENHRY; CDR2 reads SYGVKD. This CDR3 is 14 amino acids long. CDR3 coding DNA: TGTGCCGTCGGCACCGGGACAGGGTCCTACGAGCAGTACTTC. Encoded protein: CAVGTGTGSYEQYF.

This chain uses TRBV10-3 with TRBJ1-2, with a weak D call TRBD1 (5 bases). V was pared by 7 bases and J by 5 bases, with 14 bases between. The CDR3 consists of 13 residues. Germline assignment: CDR1 ENHRY and CDR2 SYGVKD. The CDR3 protein is CAITGTGGYGYTF. DNA for the CDR3: TGTGCCATCACCGGGACGGGAGGTTATGGCTACACCTTC.

This clone was seen just once. The CDR3 spells CASSSSDGTDTQYF. The DNA for the CDR3 is TGCGCCAGCAGCTCTAGCGATGGCACAGATACGCAGTATTTT. The chain is built from TRBV5-1 and TRBJ2-3; D might be TRBD2 (6 bases). This CDR3 has 14 amino acids. Per germline, CDR1 SGHRS and CDR2 YFSETQ. V was pared by 3 bases and J by 1 base, with 9 bases between.

This sequence joins TRBV6-6 and TRBJ1-5, with 7 bases matching TRBD1. With V trimmed by 0 bases and J by 3 bases, 5 bases remained unmatched. The CDR3 length is 16 residues. Germline V gives CDR1 MNHNY, CDR2 SVGAGI (reference sequence). The CDR3 DNA reads TGTGCCAGCAGTTACTCAGGGGGCGTACCCAATCAGCCCCAGCATTTT. This gives the protein CASSYSGGVPNQPQHF.

The chain carries TRBV5-1 and TRBJ2-1; 9 bases are shared with TRBD2. CDR1 is SGHRS and CDR2 is YFSETQ in the germline V gene. CDR3 length: 18 amino acids. V lost 0 bases, J lost 1 base, and 8 bases stayed unmatched. CDR3 bases: TGCGCCAGCAGCTTGGACTCGCGGGGGGGCCCTTCCTACAATGAGCAGTTCTTC. Amino acids: CASSLDSRGGPSYNEQFF.

This clone turned up a few times. The chain carries TRBV11-2 and TRBJ1-6, with no clear D. The CDR3 is 12 residues long. Trimming removed 1 base from V and 8 bases from J, with 3 bases in between. In germline, CDR1 is SGHAT, CDR2 FQNNGV. The CDR3 nucleotides are TGTGCCAGCAGCTTAGTCCATTCACCCCTCCACTTT. Its translation is CASSLVHSPLHF.

The chain employs TRBV5-5 and TRBJ2-7; 7 nucleotides match TRBD1. Germline V gene data show CDR1 as SGHKS and CDR2 as YYEKEE (reference sequence). This CDR3 comprises 15 residues. V trimming: 2 bases; J trimming: 5 bases; junction bases outside the gene matches: 10. CDR3 sequence: CASSFQGDTTHEQYF. The DNA of the CDR3 is TGTGCCAGCAGCTTTCAGGGGGATACCACCCACGAGCAGTACTTC.